This is a list of T cell receptor beta chains from one sample in a study of blood T cell repertoires in COVID-19. The repertoire was sequenced with immunoSEQ multiplex PCR; TCRdb's copy has only in-frame clones and lacks some. The sample has about 260,000 clones; 75% to 95% are singletons. Sample: peripheral blood. Receptor source: a person between 18 and 30 years old with COVID-19, enrolled during active disease. CDR3s include the opening cysteine and the closing phenylalanine or tryptophan.

>TRBV10-1
CASTAGLTGELFF
>TRBV4-1
CASSREDRDNQPQHF
>TRBV5-4
CASSLAGGASEAFF
>TRBV6-4
CANWGGGARFSYNSPLHF
>TRBV23-1
CASSHRTGGYEQYF
>TRBV28
CASRQARATNEKLFF
>TRBV7-9
CASSLDRLAGEINEQFF
>TRBV2
CASSPPLSAPSTDTQYF
>TRBV10-3
CATRREGHEQFF
>TRBV4-1
CASSLAKGEYEQYF
>TRBV5-6
CASSRTGAPGELFF
>TRBV18
CASSPPQGWGTGELFF
>TRBV6-5
CASRDREAGEKLFF
>TRBV7-8
CASSRDRGNGYTF
>TRBV5-6
CASSLAGGGMPFGTQYF
>TRBV7-9
CASSPRDREQPYEQYF
>TRBV7-2
CASSRKTGIRINEQFF
>TRBV4-1
CASSQERDPPETQYF
>TRBV19
CASSTWTSGNVDTQYF
>TRBV7-8
CASSLSLLAGHTDTQYF
>TRBV6-5
CASRQGGGETQYF
>TRBV6-5
CASSYGHRYEQYF
>TRBV6-5
CASRATGNTEAFF
>TRBV11-2
CASSLGAAYGYTF
>TRBV5-6
CASSFGGSYNEQFF
>TRBV7-2
CASSGRLAGGADTQYF
>TRBV5-5
CASSLGTVEAFF
>TRBV28
CASTTRGQSSYEQYF
>TRBV28
CASRYQGVNYGYTF
>TRBV5-1
CASSLGTGVPYNYGYTF
>TRBV9
CASSVATSGSAGNEQFF
>TRBV23-1
CASSQSLDRGYEQYF
>TRBV19
CASSIRLAKEQYF
>TRBV25-1
CASSGLQGGPEETQYF
>TRBV19
CASSILAGGLETQYF
>TRBV11-2
CASSSQWNTEAFF
>TRBV10-2
CASSAAGPYEQYF
>TRBV11-2
CASSSSRVGNTEAFF
>TRBV9
CASSEPSPGDSETQYF
>TRBV28
CASSLSGTGRTGYTF
>TRBV11-1
CASSSYFPEAFF
>TRBV6-4
CASSGRRTYYLSIQYF
>TRBV28
CASSSLQTGRGYTF
>TRBV7-2
CASSKNRGTRNTIYF
>TRBV7-2
CASSLAGQSNQPQHF
>TRBV7-9
CASSPMVGGLADYEQYF
>TRBV19
CASSSQGDHQPQHF
>TRBV19
CASSIVGLVTF
>TRBV28
CASKEGQETQYF
>TRBV4-3
CASSQEHRGTYEQYF
>TRBV19
CASSSRQGWSNQPQHF
>TRBV4-1
CASSSQGGSGRDTQYF
>TRBV27
CASSRTGVGTGELFF
>TRBV11-2
CASSFTSDPQYF
>TRBV4-2
CASSRDGSGTYNEQFF